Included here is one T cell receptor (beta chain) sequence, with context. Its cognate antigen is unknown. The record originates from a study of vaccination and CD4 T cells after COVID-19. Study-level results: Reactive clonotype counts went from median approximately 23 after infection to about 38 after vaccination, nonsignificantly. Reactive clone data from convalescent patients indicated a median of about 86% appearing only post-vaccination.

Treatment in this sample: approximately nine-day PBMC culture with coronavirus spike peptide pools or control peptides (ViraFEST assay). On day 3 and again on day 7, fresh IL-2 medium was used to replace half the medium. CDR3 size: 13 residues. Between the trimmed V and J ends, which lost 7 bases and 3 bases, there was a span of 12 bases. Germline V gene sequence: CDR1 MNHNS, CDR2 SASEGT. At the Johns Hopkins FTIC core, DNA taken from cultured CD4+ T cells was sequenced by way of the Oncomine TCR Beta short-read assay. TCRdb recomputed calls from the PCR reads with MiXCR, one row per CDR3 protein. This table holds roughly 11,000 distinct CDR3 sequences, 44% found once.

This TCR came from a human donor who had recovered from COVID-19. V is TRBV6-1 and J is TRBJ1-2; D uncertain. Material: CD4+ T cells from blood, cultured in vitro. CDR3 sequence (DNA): TGTGCCAGCAAGGCGGGGTCGGACTATGGCTACACCTTC. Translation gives CASKAGSDYGYTF.